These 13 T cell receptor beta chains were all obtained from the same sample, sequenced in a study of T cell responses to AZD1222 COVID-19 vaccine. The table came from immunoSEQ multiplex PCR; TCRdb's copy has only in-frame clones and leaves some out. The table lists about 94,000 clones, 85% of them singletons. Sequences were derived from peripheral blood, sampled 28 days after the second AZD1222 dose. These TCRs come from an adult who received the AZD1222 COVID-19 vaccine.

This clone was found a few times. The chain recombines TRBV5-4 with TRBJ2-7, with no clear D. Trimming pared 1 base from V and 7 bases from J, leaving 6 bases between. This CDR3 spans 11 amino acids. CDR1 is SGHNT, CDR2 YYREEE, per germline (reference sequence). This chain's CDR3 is CASSLRGEQYF. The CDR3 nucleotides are TGTGCCAGCAGCTTGAGAGGTGAGCAGTACTTC.

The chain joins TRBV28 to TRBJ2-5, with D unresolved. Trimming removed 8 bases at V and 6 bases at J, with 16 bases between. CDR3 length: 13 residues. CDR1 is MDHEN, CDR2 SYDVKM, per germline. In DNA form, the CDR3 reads TGTGCCAGCCTCGGGCCGCCTGTGAAGACCCAGTACTTC. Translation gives CASLGPPVKTQYF.

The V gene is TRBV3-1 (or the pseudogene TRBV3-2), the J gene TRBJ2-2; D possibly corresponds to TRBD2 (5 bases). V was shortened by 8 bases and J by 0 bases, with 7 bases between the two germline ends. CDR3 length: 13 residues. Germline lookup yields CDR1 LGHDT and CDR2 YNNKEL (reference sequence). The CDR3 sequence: CASGSANTGELFF. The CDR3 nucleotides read TGTGCCAGCGGGAGCGCGAACACCGGGGAGCTGTTTTTT.

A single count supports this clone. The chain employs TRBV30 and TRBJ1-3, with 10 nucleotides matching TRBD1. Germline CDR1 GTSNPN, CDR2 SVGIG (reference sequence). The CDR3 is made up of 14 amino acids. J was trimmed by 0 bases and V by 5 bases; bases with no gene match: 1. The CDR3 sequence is CAWGDRGSGNTIYF. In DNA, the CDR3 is TGTGCCTGGGGGGACAGGGGCTCTGGAAACACCATATATTTT.

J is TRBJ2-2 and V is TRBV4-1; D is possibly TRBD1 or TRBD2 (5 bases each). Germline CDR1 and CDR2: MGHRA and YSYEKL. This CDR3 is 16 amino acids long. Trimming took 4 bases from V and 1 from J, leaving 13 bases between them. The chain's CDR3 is CASSPGAEWNTGELFF. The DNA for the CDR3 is TGCGCCAGCAGCCCCGGGGCAGAATGGAACACCGGGGAGCTGTTTTTT.

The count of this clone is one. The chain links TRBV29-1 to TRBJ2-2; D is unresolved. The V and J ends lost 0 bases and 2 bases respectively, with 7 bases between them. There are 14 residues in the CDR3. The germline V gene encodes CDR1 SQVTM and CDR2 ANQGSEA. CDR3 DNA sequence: TGCAGCGTTGAAGATCGGAAAAACACCGGGGAGCTGTTTTTT. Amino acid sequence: CSVEDRKNTGELFF.

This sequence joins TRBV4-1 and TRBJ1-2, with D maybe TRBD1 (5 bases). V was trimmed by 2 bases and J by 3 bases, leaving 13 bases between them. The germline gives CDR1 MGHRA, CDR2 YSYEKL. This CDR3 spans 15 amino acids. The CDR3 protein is CASSQYQGGDYGYTF. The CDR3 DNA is TGCGCCAGCAGCCAATATCAGGGAGGAGACTATGGCTACACCTTC.

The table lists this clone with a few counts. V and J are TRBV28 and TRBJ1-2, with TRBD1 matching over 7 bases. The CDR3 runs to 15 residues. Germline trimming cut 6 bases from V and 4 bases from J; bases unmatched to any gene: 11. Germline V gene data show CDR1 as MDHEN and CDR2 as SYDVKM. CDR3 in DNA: TGTGCCAGCAGCAGTACCGGGACAGCGAGCTATGGCTACACCTTC. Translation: CASSSTGTASYGYTF.

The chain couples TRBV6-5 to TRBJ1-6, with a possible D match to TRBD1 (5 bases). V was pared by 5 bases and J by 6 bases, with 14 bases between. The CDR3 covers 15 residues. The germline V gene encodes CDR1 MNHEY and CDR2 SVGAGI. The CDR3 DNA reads TGTGCCAGCAGTCAAAACCGGGACGTTAATTCACCCCTCCACTTT. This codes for CASSQNRDVNSPLHF.

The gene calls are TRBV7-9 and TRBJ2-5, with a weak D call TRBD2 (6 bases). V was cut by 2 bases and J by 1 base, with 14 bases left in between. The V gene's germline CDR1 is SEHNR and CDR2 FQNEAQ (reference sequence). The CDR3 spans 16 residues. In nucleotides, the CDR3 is TGTGCCAGCAGCTTAAATCGGGGAGGTTTCCAAGAGACCCAGTACTTC. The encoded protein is CASSLNRGGFQETQYF. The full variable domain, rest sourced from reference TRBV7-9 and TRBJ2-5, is DTGVSQNPRHKITKRGQNVTFRCDPISEHNRLYWYRQTLGQGPEFLTYFQNEAQLEKSRLLSDRFSAERPKGSFSTLEIQRTEQGDSAMYLCASSLNRGGFQETQYFGPGTRLLVL.

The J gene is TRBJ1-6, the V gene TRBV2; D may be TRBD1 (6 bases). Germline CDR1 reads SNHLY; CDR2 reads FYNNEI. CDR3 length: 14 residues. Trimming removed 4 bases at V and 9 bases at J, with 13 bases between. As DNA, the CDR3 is TGTGCCAGCAGTGCTTCAGGGGTGGGTTCACCCCTCCACTTT. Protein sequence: CASSASGVGSPLHF.

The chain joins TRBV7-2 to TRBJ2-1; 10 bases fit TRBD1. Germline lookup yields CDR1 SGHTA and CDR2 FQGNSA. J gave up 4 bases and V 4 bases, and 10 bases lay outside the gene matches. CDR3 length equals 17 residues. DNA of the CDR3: TGTGCCAGCAGCTCACTCTCACCGGGACAGGGGTACAATGAGCAGTTCTTC. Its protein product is CASSSLSPGQGYNEQFF.

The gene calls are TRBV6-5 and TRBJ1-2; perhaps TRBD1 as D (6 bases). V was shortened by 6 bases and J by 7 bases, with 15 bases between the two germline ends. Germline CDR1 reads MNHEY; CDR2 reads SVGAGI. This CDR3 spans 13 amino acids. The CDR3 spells CASSQGGGRGYTF. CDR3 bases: TGTGCCAGCAGCCAAGGAGGGGGACGTGGCTACACCTTC.